Listed below are T cell receptor beta chains from one sample, sequenced in a study of blood T cell repertoires in COVID-19. TCRdb keeps only in-frame clones here, not all; method: immunoSEQ multiplex PCR. Of around 380,000 clones listed, about four fifths are singletons. Sequencing was carried out using peripheral blood. The receptors here all came from a human donor with acute or convalescent COVID-19. The donor label of this sample is uncertain. Each CDR3 is given without its conserved first and last residue.

CDR3aa | v_gene
SATRTTYNEQF | TRBV29-1
ASSAGTGVEEKLF | TRBV9
ASRFGTAHGYT | TRBV12-2
ASASPGTGDYNEQF | TRBV7-8
ASSSQTGSGQY | TRBV18
ASSSSGTGGGEQF | TRBV28
ASSVVARQLNTEAF | TRBV9
ASRRQAGNYGYT | TRBV19
ASSSTGTGRYEQY | TRBV28
SVDEGALSYYGYT | TRBV29-1
ASSSDSEEQY | TRBV28
ASSLLAVGQGNTEAF | TRBV5-1
SVDREVKTQY | TRBV29-1
ASSLDRALGETQY | TRBV5-4
ASSDGSAGATDTQY | TRBV6-4
ASSVGGQGGQPQH | TRBV9